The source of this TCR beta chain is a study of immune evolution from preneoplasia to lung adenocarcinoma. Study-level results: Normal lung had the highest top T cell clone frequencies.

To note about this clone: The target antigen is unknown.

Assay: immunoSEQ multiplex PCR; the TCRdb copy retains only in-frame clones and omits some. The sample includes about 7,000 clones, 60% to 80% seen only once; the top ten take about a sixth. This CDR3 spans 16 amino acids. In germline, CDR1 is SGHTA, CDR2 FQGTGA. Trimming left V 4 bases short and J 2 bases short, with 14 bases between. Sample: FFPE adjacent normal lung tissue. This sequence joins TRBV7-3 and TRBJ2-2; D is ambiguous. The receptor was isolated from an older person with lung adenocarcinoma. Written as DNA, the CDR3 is TGTGCCAGCAGCTCATCCCGTCATATTAACACCGGGGAGCTGTTTTTT. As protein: CASSSSRHINTGELFF.